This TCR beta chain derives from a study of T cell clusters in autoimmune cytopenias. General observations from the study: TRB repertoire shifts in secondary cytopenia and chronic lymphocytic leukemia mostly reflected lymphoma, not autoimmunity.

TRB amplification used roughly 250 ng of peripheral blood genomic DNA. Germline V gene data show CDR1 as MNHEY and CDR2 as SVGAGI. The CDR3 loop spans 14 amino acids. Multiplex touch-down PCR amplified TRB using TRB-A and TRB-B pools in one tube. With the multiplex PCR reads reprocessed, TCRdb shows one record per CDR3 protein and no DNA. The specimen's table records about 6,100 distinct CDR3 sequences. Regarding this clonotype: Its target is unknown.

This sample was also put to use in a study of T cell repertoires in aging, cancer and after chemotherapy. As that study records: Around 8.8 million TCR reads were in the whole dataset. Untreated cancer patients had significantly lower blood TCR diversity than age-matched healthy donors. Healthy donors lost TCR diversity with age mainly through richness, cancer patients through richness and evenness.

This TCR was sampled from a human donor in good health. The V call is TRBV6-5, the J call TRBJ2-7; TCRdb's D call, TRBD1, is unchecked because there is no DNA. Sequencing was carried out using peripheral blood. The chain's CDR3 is CAIRASGGSYEQYF.